The clone carrying this TCR beta chain was observed a handful of times. The antigen is not known. Every bit of the isolated RNA underwent reverse transcription, so sequencing read expressed TCRB transcripts. The assay was immunoSEQ multiplex PCR, and TCRdb's table has in-frame clones only and misses some. The sample consists of 200,000 to 300,000 clones, roughly 21% of them appearing once. V shed 0 bases and J 3 bases; nucleotides not matched to a gene: 5. This CDR3 has 16 amino acids. Germline values: CDR1 SGDLS, CDR2 YYNGEE. The data belong to a study of beta chain features in type 1 diabetes. Study-level information: On cell yields, gender and age, patients and healthy donors were similar.

Study-level findings and limits: Moderate but significant shortening of TCRB CDR3s was recorded in all four CD4+ subsets from Type 1 diabetes patients.

The sequencing input was naive CD4+ T cells from blood. This clonotype was obtained from a woman between 40 and 50 years old with type 1 diabetes. The chain carries TRBV9 and TRBJ2-2; TRBD1 aligns across 7 bases. This CDR3 is CASSVEGGYYTGELFF. CDR3 coding DNA: TGTGCCAGCAGCGTAGAAGGGGGCTATTACACCGGGGAGCTGTTTTTT.